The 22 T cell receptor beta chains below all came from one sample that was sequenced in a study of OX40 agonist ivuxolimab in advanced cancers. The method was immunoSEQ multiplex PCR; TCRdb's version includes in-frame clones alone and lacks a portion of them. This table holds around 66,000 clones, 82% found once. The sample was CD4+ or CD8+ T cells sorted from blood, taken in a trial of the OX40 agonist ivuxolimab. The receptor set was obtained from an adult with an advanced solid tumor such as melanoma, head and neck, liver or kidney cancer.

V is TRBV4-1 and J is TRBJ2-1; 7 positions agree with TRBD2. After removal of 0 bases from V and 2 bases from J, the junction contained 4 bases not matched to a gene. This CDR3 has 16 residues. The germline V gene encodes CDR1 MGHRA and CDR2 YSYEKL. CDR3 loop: CASSQEPGGPYNEQFF. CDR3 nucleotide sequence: TGCGCCAGCAGCCAAGAACCGGGGGGTCCCTACAATGAGCAGTTCTTC.

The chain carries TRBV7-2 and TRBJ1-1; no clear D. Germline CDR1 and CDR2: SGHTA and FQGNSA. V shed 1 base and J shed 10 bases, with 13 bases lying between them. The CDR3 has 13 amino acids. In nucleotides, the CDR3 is TGTGCCAGCAGCTTAGTTTCGGGGAGAGGAGCTTTCTTT. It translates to CASSLVSGRGAFF.

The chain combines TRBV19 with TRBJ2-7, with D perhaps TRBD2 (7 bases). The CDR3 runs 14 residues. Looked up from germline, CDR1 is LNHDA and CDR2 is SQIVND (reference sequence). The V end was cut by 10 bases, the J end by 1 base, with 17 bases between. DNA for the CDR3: TGTGCCACCGGGATCGGGGGGCAATCCTACGAGCAGTACTTC. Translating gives CATGIGGQSYEQYF.

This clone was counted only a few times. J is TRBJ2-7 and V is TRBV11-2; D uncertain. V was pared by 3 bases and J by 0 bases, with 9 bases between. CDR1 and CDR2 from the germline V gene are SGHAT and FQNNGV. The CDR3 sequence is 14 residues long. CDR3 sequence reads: CASSFQAGSYEQYF. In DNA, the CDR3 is TGTGCCAGCAGCTTTCAGGCTGGCTCCTACGAGCAGTACTTC.

The CDR3 spells CASSPYWGQGGNEQFF. As DNA, the CDR3 is TGTGCCAGCAGCCCCTACTGGGGACAGGGAGGCAATGAGCAGTTCTTC. The chain carries TRBV7-2 and TRBJ2-1; 9 bases are shared with TRBD1. J lost 6 bases, V lost 5 bases, and 11 bases had no gene match. Germline lookup yields CDR1 SGHTA and CDR2 FQGNSA. The CDR3 runs to 16 residues.

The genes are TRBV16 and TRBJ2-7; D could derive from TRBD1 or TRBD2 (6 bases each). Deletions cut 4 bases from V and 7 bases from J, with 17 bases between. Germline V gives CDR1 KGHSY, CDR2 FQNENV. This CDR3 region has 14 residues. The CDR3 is CASSPQAGGREQYF. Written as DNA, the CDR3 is TGTGCCAGCAGCCCGCAAGCTGGGGGGCGGGAGCAGTACTTC.

CDR3 protein: CASSHPGRYEQYV. The CDR3 nucleotides read TGTGCCAGCAGCCACCCAGGCCGATACGAGCAGTACGTC. The J gene is TRBJ2-7, the V gene TRBV7-9; D is undetermined. Germline V gene sequence: CDR1 SEHNR, CDR2 FQNEAQ (reference sequence). This CDR3 has 13 residues. Trimming took off 5 bases at V and 4 bases at J, with 12 bases between the two ends.

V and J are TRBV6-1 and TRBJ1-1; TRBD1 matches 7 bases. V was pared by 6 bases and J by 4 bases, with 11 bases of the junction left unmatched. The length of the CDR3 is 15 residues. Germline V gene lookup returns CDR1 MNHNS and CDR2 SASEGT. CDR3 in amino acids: CASRYDGQVGTEAFF. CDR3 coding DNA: TGTGCCAGCAGGTACGACGGACAGGTAGGCACTGAAGCTTTCTTT.

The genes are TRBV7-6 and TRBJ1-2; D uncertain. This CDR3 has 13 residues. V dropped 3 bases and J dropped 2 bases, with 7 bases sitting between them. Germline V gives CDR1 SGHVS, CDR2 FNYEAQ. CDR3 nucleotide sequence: TGTGCCAGCAGCTTCGGACCGAACTATGGCTACACCTTC. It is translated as CASSFGPNYGYTF.

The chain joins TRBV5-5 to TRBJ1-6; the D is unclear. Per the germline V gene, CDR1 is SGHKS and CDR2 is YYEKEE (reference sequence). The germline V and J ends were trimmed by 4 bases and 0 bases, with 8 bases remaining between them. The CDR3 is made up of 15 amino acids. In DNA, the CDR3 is TGTGCCAGCAGCCCGGCGGGCTCCTATAATTCACCCCTCCACTTT. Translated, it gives CASSPAGSYNSPLHF.

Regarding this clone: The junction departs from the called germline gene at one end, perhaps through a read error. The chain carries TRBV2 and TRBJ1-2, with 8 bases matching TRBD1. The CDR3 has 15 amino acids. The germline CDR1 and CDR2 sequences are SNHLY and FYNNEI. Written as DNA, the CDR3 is TGTGCCAGCAGTAAAGCCGGACAGGGCGGAAATGGCTACACCTTC. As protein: CASSKAGQGGNGYTF.

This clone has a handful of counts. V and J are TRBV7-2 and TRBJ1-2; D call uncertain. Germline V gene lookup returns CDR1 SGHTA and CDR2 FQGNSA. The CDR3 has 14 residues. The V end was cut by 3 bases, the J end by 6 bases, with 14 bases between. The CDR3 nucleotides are TGTGCCAGCAGCTTTTCGGGGATAGGAAATGGCTACACCTTC. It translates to CASSFSGIGNGYTF.

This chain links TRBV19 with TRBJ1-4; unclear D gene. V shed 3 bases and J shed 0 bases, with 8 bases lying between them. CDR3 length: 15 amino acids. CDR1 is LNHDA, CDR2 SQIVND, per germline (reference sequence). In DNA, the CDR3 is TGTGCCAGTAGTATTGTGGGGACAACTAATGAAAAACTGTTTTTT. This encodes CASSIVGTTNEKLFF.

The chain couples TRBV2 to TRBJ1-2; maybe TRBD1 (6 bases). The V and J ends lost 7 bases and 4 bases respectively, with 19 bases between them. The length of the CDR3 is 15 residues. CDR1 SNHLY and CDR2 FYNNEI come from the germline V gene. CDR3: CASNGTPVPSYGYTF. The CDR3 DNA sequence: TGTGCCAGCAACGGGACACCCGTCCCATCCTATGGCTACACCTTC.

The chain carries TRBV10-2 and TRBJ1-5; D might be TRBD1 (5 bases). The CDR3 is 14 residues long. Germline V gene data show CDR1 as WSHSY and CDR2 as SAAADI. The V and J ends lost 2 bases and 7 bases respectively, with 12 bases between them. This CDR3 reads CASSEVDKFQPQHF. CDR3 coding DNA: TGCGCCAGCAGTGAGGTGGACAAATTCCAGCCCCAGCATTTT.

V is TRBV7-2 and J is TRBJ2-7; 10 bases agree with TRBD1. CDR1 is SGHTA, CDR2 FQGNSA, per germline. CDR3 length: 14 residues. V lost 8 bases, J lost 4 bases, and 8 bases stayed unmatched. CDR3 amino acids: CASPPGQGKYEQYV. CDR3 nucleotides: TGTGCCAGCCCCCCGGGACAGGGGAAATACGAGCAGTACGTC.

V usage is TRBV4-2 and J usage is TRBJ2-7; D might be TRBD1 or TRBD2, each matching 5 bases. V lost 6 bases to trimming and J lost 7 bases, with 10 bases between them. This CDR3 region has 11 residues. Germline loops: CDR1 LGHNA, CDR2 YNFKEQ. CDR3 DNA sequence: TGTGCCAGCAGGGGGCCGGGGGAGCAGTACTTC. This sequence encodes CASRGPGEQYF.

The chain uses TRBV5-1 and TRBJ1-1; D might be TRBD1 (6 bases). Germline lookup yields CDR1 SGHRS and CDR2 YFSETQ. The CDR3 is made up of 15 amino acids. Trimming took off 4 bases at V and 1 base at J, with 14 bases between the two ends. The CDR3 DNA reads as TGCGCCAGCAGCCCGGGGGGGACATCGAACACTGAAGCTTTCTTT. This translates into CASSPGGTSNTEAFF.

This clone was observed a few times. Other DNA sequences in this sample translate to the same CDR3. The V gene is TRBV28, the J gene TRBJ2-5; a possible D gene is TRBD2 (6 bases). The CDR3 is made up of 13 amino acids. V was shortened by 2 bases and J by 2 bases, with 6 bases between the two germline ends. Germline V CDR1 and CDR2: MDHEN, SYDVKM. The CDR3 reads CASSLRGQETQYF. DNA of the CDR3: TGTGCCAGCAGTTTACGGGGGCAAGAGACCCAGTACTTC.

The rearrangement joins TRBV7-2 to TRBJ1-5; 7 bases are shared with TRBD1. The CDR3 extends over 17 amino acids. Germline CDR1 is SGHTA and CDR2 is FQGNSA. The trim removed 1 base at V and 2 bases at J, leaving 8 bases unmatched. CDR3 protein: CASSLGGTGTGNQPQHF. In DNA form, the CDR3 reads TGTGCCAGCAGCTTAGGAGGCACAGGGACAGGCAATCAGCCCCAGCATTTT.

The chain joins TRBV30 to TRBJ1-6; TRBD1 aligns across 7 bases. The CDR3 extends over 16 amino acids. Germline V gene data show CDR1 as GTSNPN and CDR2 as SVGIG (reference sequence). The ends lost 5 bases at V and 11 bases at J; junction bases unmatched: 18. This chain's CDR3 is CAWGPYLDRVEAPLHF. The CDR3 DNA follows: TGTGCCTGGGGGCCCTACCTTGACAGGGTCGAGGCACCCCTCCACTTT.

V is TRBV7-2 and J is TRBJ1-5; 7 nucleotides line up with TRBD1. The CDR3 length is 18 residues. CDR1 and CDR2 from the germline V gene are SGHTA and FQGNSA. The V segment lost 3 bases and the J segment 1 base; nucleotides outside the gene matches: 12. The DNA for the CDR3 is TGTGCCAGCAGCTTCCCTCCTTCCGGGACAGCGAGCAATCAGCCCCAGCATTTT. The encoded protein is CASSFPPSGTASNQPQHF.